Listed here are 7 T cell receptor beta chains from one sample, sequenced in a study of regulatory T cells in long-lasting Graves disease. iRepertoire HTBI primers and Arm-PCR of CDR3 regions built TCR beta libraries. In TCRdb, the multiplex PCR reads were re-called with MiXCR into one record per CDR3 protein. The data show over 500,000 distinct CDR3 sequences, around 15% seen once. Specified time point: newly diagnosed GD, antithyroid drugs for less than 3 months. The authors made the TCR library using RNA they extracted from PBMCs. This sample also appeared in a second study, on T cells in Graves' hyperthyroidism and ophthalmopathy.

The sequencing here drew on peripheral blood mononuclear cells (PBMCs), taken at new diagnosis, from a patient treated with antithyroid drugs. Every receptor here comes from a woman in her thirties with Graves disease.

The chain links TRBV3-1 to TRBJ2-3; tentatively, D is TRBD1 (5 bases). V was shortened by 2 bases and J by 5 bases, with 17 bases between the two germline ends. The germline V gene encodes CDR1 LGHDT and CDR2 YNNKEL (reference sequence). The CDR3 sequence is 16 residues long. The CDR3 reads CASSQRGPYALDTQYF. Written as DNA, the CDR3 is TGTGCCAGCAGCCAAAGGGGCCCCTATGCCCTAGATACGCAGTATTTT.

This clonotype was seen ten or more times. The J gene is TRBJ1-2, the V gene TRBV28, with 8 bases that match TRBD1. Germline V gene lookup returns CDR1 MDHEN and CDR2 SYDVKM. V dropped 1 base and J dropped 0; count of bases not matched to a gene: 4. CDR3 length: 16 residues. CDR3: CASSLSGQVANYGYTF. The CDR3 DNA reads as TGTGCCAGCAGTTTATCGGGACAGGTAGCTAACTATGGCTACACCTTC.

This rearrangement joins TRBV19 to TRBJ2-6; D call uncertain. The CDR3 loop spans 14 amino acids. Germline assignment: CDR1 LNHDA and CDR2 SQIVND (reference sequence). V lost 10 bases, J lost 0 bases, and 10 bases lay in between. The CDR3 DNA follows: TGTGCCACCGACCCCTCCTCTGGGGCCAACGTCCTGACTTTC. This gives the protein CATDPSSGANVLTF.

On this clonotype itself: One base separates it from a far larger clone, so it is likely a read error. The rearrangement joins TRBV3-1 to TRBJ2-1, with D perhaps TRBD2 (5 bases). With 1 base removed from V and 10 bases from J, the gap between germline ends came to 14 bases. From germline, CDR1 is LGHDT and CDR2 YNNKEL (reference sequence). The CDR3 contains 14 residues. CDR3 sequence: CASSQVAGANEQFF. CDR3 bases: TGTGCCAGCAGCCAAGTTGCGGGCGCCAACGAGCAGTTCTTC.

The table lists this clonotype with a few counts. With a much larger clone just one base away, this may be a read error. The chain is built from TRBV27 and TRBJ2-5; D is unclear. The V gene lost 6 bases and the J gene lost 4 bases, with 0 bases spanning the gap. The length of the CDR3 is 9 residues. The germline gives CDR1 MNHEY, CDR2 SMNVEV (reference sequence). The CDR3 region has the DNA TGTGCCAGCAGAGAGACCCAGTACTTC. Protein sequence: CASRETQYF.

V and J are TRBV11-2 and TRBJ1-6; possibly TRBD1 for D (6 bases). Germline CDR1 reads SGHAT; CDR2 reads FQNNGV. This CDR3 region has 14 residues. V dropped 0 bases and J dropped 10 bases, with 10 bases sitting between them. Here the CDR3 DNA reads TGTGCCAGCAGCTTAGATCCAGGGGTATCACCCCTCCACTTT. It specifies CASSLDPGVSPLHF. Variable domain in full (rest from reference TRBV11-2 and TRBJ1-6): EAGVAQSPRYKIIEKRQSVAFWCNPISGHATLYWYQQILGQGPKLLIQFQNNGVVDDSQLPKDRFSAERLKGVDSTLKIQPAKLEDSAVYLCASSLDPGVSPLHFGNGTRLTVT.

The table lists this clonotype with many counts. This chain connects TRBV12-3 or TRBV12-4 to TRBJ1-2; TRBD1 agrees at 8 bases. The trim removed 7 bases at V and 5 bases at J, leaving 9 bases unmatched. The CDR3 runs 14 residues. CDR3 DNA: TGTGCCAGCACCCGGACAGGGCTCGGGTATGGCTACACCTTC. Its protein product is CASTRTGLGYGYTF.